The T cell receptor beta chain described here comes from a study of cytomegalovirus exposure and HLA in healthy donors. Regarding the study as a whole: TCR beta chains numbering under 200 were designated cytomegalovirus-associated. Later analysis identified a missense DCLRE1C variant that was linked to TCR beta V- and J-gene trimming.

With respect to this clone: Antigen specificity is unknown.

Every donor was a healthy person donating bone marrow. Primers included in the PCR were 60 Vbeta and 13 Jbeta primers. Some clones are missing from TCRdb's copy, which holds only in-frame ones; the method was immunoSEQ multiplex PCR. Of roughly 93,000 clones listed, 65% to 80% are singletons. The source material was PBMCs. The clonotype was recovered from a man aged 35 to 55 in good health and CMV-seronegative.

CDR3 in DNA: TGTGCCAGCAGCCCCCACCTCAGCTCCTACGAGCAGTACTTC. Amino acids: CASSPHLSSYEQYF. The chain has TRBV7-9 and TRBJ2-7; D is undetermined. Germline V gene data show CDR1 as SEHNR and CDR2 as FQNEAQ (reference sequence). This CDR3 is 14 amino acids long. Trimming removed 5 bases at V and 0 bases at J, with 11 bases between.